The 21 T cell receptor beta chains below come from one sample, sequenced in a study of T cell responses to AZD1222 COVID-19 vaccine. Measured with immunoSEQ multiplex PCR; TCRdb has only the in-frame clones, and not every one. The sample shows more than 150,000 clones, approximately 93% of them seen only once. The sample was peripheral blood, taken 28 days after the second AZD1222 dose. The receptors stem from an adult who received the AZD1222 COVID-19 vaccine.

The J gene is TRBJ2-2, the V gene TRBV6-5; a weak D match, TRBD2 (5 bases). This CDR3 has 14 residues. V lost 6 bases to trimming and J lost 1 base, with 9 bases between them. Germline CDR1 and CDR2: MNHEY and SVGAGI. The chain's CDR3 is CASRDGENTGELFF. In DNA form, the CDR3 reads TGTGCCAGCAGGGACGGGGAGAACACCGGGGAGCTGTTTTTT.

V is TRBV27 and J is TRBJ1-1, with no clear D. The CDR3 sequence is 13 residues long. Germline V gene sequence: CDR1 MNHEY, CDR2 SMNVEV (reference sequence). V shed 0 bases and J shed 7 bases, with 9 bases lying between them. CDR3 nucleotides: TGTGCCAGCAGTTTATCGACGGGGAGTGAAGCTTTCTTT. It encodes CASSLSTGSEAFF.

V and J are TRBV6-5 and TRBJ1-2; perhaps TRBD1 as D (5 bases). CDR3 length equals 14 residues. Trimming removed 2 bases from V and 4 bases from J, with 11 bases in between. Germline CDR1 and CDR2: MNHEY and SVGAGI. The CDR3 reads CASSYGRAGYGYTF. CDR3 DNA sequence: TGTGCCAGCAGTTACGGCAGGGCGGGCTATGGCTACACCTTC.

This clone was found once. The rearrangement joins TRBV6-5 to TRBJ2-3, with D unresolved. The CDR3 loop spans 14 amino acids. Germline V CDR1 and CDR2: MNHEY, SVGAGI. The V end was cut by 3 bases, the J end by 0 bases, with 7 bases between. The CDR3 region is CASSYSASTDTQYF. The CDR3 nucleotides are TGTGCCAGCAGTTATTCAGCTAGCACAGATACGCAGTATTTT.

The chain combines TRBV7-3 with TRBJ1-1; D remains unclear. V lost 3 bases and J 0 bases, leaving 5 bases between the germline ends. The CDR3 runs 13 residues. Germline V gene lookup returns CDR1 SGHTA and CDR2 FQGTGA. CDR3 region: CASSFRLNTEAFF. The CDR3 nucleotides are TGTGCCAGCAGCTTTCGACTGAACACTGAAGCTTTCTTT. The full variable domain, with the rest looked up from reference TRBV7-3 and TRBJ1-1, is GAGVSQTPSNKVTEKGKYVELRCDPISGHTALYWYRQSLGQGPEFLIYFQGTGAADDSGLPNDRFFAVRPEGSVSTLKIQRTERGDSAVYLCASSFRLNTEAFFGQGTRLTVV.

The rearrangement links TRBV29-1 to TRBJ1-5; 8 positions match TRBD1. This CDR3 region has 13 residues. CDR1 and CDR2 (germline): SQVTM, ANQGSEA. V lost 4 bases, J lost 3 bases, and 2 bases stayed unmatched. DNA for the CDR3: TGCAGCGTTGGACAGGGGATCAATCAGCCCCAGCATTTT. Translation gives CSVGQGINQPQHF.

The chain carries TRBV28 and TRBJ2-5; D perhaps matches TRBD2 (5 bases). Deletions cut 3 bases from V and 4 bases from J, with 15 bases between. This CDR3 contains 15 residues. Germline V gives CDR1 MDHEN, CDR2 SYDVKM. The CDR3 spells CASSLTDGIGETQYF. As DNA, the CDR3 is TGTGCCAGCAGTTTGACTGACGGGATAGGAGAGACCCAGTACTTC.

This chain uses TRBV11-2 with TRBJ2-1; 8 bases align to TRBD2. CDR1 is SGHAT, CDR2 FQNNGV, per germline. V shed 3 bases, J shed 3 bases, and the junction held 4 bases outside the gene matches. The CDR3 covers 15 residues. The CDR3 here is CASSFTSGVYNEQFF. For the CDR3, the DNA is TGTGCCAGCAGCTTCACTAGCGGAGTCTACAATGAGCAGTTCTTC.

V gene TRBV24-1 combines with J gene TRBJ2-7; 14 bases align to TRBD2. This CDR3 region has 15 residues. Losses at the gene ends were 5 bases for V and 3 bases for J; bases not matched to a gene: 2. The germline V gene has CDR1 KGHDR and CDR2 SFDVKD. CDR3 protein: CATSGGLAGDYEQYF. CDR3 sequence (DNA): TGTGCCACCAGTGGGGGACTAGCGGGAGACTACGAGCAGTACTTC.

The chain is built from TRBV9 and TRBJ2-5, with a possible D match to TRBD1 (6 bases). V lost 0 bases, J lost 5 bases, and 14 bases lay in between. The CDR3 is made up of 15 amino acids. Germline CDR1 and CDR2: SGDLS and YYNGEE. The CDR3 DNA sequence: TGTGCCAGCAGCGTAGGAGGCACAGGGCTGGAGACCCAGTACTTC. Its protein is CASSVGGTGLETQYF. Full variable domain (remainder filled in from reference TRBV9 and TRBJ2-5): DSGVTQTPKHLITATGQRVTLRCSPRSGDLSVYWYQQSLDQGLQFLIQYYNGEERAKGNILERFSAQQFPDLHSELNLSSLELGDSALYFCASSVGGTGLETQYFGPGTRLLVL.

The chain employs TRBV6-5 and TRBJ1-1; D not certain. Trimming took 5 bases from V and 2 from J, leaving 9 bases between them. The germline V gene encodes CDR1 MNHEY and CDR2 SVGAGI. The CDR3 is 13 residues long. CDR3 amino acids: CASSLLGNTEAFF. The CDR3 nucleotides read TGTGCCAGCAGTCTCTTAGGTAACACTGAAGCTTTCTTT.

This chain connects TRBV3-1 (or the pseudogene TRBV3-2) to TRBJ2-6; the D is unclear. The CDR3 covers 14 residues. Germline V CDR1 and CDR2: LGHDT, YNNKEL (reference sequence). V shed 1 base and J shed 4 bases, with 5 bases lying between them. The CDR3 bases are TGTGCCAGCAGCCAAGTTACCGGGGCCAACGTCCTGACTTTC. Amino acids: CASSQVTGANVLTF.

The chain uses TRBV30 and TRBJ2-2, with TRBD1 matching over 8 bases. The CDR3 loop spans 14 amino acids. CDR1 is GTSNPN, CDR2 SVGIG, per germline (reference sequence). After removal of 5 bases from V and 6 bases from J, the junction contained 8 bases not matched to a gene. DNA for the CDR3: TGTGCCTGGGTCCGGGACAGGTTGCCCGGGGAGCTGTTTTTT. As protein: CAWVRDRLPGELFF.

The rearrangement uses TRBV30 and TRBJ2-1; 14 bases map to TRBD2. The CDR3 spans 14 residues. From germline, CDR1 is GTSNPN and CDR2 SVGIG (reference sequence). V shed 7 bases and J 8 bases; nucleotides not matched to a gene: 7. CDR3 nucleotides: TGTGCCTTGGGACTAGCGGGAGAAGTTGATGAGCAGTTCTTC. It yields the protein CALGLAGEVDEQFF.

This chain's CDR3 is CASSLGPTGGTDEQYF. In nucleotides, the CDR3 is TGTGCCAGCAGCTTGGGACCCACCGGCGGGACCGACGAGCAGTACTTC. The chain uses TRBV5-4 and TRBJ2-7, with D possibly TRBD2 on 6 matching bases. Germline V gene lookup returns CDR1 SGHNT and CDR2 YYREEE (reference sequence). CDR3 length: 16 residues. The ends were cut back, 0 bases at V and 5 bases at J, with 18 bases in the middle.

The genes are TRBV28 and TRBJ1-2, with TRBD1 identical over 7 bases. V was clipped by 7 bases and J by 3 bases; unmatched bases: 5. This CDR3 contains 13 residues. Per the germline V gene, CDR1 is MDHEN and CDR2 is SYDVKM. The CDR3 spells CASKDRADYGYTF. In nucleotides, the CDR3 is TGTGCCAGCAAAGACAGGGCTGACTATGGCTACACCTTC.

V usage is TRBV6-5 and J usage is TRBJ1-1; TRBD1 might be the D (6 bases). Between the trimmed V and J ends, which lost 6 bases and 1 base, there was a span of 12 bases. Germline CDR1 reads MNHEY; CDR2 reads SVGAGI. There are 14 residues in the CDR3. DNA of the CDR3: TGTGCCAGCAGCATCGGACAGTCGAACACTGAAGCTTTCTTT. Its translation: CASSIGQSNTEAFF.

V usage is TRBV28 and J usage is TRBJ2-3, with TRBD2 matching over 8 bases. Germline lookup yields CDR1 MDHEN and CDR2 SYDVKM. The CDR3 has 15 amino acids. V shed 6 bases, J shed 9 bases, and the junction held 14 bases outside the gene matches. The CDR3: CASSRSGSSSGTQYF. The CDR3 bases are TGTGCCAGCAGCCGGAGCGGGAGCTCCTCTGGGACGCAGTATTTT.

This chain links TRBV27 with TRBJ2-1, with D perhaps matching TRBD2 (6 bases). This CDR3 spans 15 amino acids. Germline V gives CDR1 MNHEY, CDR2 SMNVEV (reference sequence). The ends were cut back, 7 bases at V and 1 base at J, with 14 bases in the middle. As DNA, the CDR3 is TGTGCCAGCACCAACCGGGACTCTTCCTACAATGAGCAGTTCTTC. Translated: CASTNRDSSYNEQFF.

V is TRBV13 and J is TRBJ2-1, with 10 nucleotides matching TRBD2. CDR3 length: 14 amino acids. V was clipped by 8 bases and J by 7 bases; unmatched bases: 8. From germline, CDR1 is PRHDT and CDR2 FYEKMQ (reference sequence). Here the CDR3 DNA reads TGTGCCAGCTCGAGACTAGCGGGTAAAAATGAGCAGTTCTTC. The encoded protein is CASSRLAGKNEQFF.

The chain has TRBV9 and TRBJ2-6, with 12 bases aligning to TRBD2. CDR1 SGDLS and CDR2 YYNGEE come from the germline V gene. The CDR3 is 17 residues long. V lost 3 bases to trimming and J lost 1 base; unmatched junction nucleotides: 2. The CDR3: CASSGGLAGSGANVLTF. The CDR3 DNA is TGTGCCAGCAGCGGAGGACTAGCGGGATCTGGGGCCAACGTCCTGACTTTC.